These T cell receptor beta chains were read from a single sample in a study of blood T cell repertoires in COVID-19. Clones were read by immunoSEQ multiplex PCR, and TCRdb kept only the in-frame ones, dropping some. The top ten clones hold under 9.5% of a sample with about 76,000 clones, around 88% of them seen once. The material sequenced was peripheral blood. All receptors derive from a man under 40 with acute or convalescent COVID-19. CDR3s include the opening cysteine and the closing phenylalanine or tryptophan. A D gene is named only where the DNA matches it firmly. Clone size is not always given. Where it is, it says once, few, many or a class for expanded clones.

j_call clone_size v_call d_call cdr3_length cdr3_aa cdr3_nt
TRBJ1-1 - TRBV5-8 - 15 CASTYLGGIGTEAFF TGTGCCAGCACCTACCTTGGGGGGATAGGAACTGAAGCTTTCTTT
TRBJ2-5 once TRBV9 TRBD2 16 CASSPRTSGNQETQYF TGTGCCAGCAGCCCACGGACTAGCGGGAACCAAGAGACCCAGTACTTC
TRBJ2-7 - TRBV27 - 14 CASSQAGRYSEQYF TGTGCCAGCAGTCAGGCGGGGCGATACAGCGAGCAGTACTTC
TRBJ2-5 few TRBV14 - 15 CASSQDQAGLETQYF TGTGCCAGCAGCCAAGATCAGGCGGGTTTGGAGACCCAGTACTTC
TRBJ1-3 - TRBV4-1 - 17 CASSQSIARNSGNTIYF TGCGCCAGCAGCCAATCCATAGCGCGTAACTCTGGAAACACCATATATTTT
TRBJ2-1 - TRBV30 TRBD2 14 CAWTMGLAVTEQFF TGTGCCTGGACTATGGGACTAGCGGTCACGGAGCAGTTCTTC
TRBJ2-1 - TRBV5-1 - 14 CASSSERIYNEQFF TGCGCCAGCAGCTCCGAGCGGATATACAATGAGCAGTTCTTC
TRBJ2-4 once TRBV21-1 - 12 CASSKKSGKACF TGTGCCAGCAGCAAAAAATCCGGTAAAGCTTGCTTC
TRBJ2-1 - TRBV6-1 TRBD2 15 CASSEGTSGSDEQFF TGTGCCAGCAGTGAAGGGACTAGCGGGAGTGATGAGCAGTTCTTC
TRBJ2-5 - TRBV4-2 - 16 CASSQSHGTSAETQYF TGTGCCAGCAGCCAATCCCACGGGACATCGGCGGAGACCCAGTACTTC
TRBJ2-5 - TRBV7-3 TRBD2 17 CASSFGLAGGGQETQYF TGTGCCAGCAGCTTTGGCCTAGCGGGAGGGGGCCAAGAGACCCAGTACTTC
TRBJ2-5 - TRBV3-1/TRBV3-2 TRBD2 14 CASSQGGAGRAQYF TGTGCCAGCAGCCAAGGAGGCGCGGGGAGGGCCCAGTACTTC
TRBJ2-1 - TRBV18 TRBD2 13 CASSVTSGNEQFF TGTGCCAGCTCAGTTACTAGCGGCAATGAGCAGTTCTTC
TRBJ2-5 - TRBV19 - 13 CASTKDRRGTQYF TGTGCCAGTACCAAAGACCGGCGAGGGACCCAGTACTTC
TRBJ1-2 - TRBV7-2 - 15 CASSLVLGGPYGYTF TGTGCCAGCAGCTTAGTTTTAGGCGGGCCCTATGGCTACACCTTC
TRBJ1-4 once TRBV7-8 TRBD1 15 CASSREQGVVEKLFF TGTGCCAGCAGCCGAGAACAGGGGGTTGTCGAAAAACTGTTTTTT
TRBJ2-5 - TRBV10-3 - 13 CAISLALQETQYF TGTGCCATCAGTCTTGCGCTCCAAGAGACCCAGTACTTC
TRBJ1-4 - TRBV29-1 TRBD1 13 CSAKGTGNEKLFF TGCAGCGCGAAGGGGACAGGGAACGAAAAACTGTTTTTT
TRBJ2-7 once TRBV9 - 13 CASSLGTQGEQYF TGTGCCAGCAGCCTAGGAACCCAGGGAGAGCAGTACTTC
TRBJ2-2 - TRBV7-3 - 15 CASSLRGPNTGELFF TGTGCCAGCAGCTTAAGAGGGCCGAACACCGGGGAGCTGTTTTTT
TRBJ1-2 - TRBV28 - 13 CASSSSPRYGYTF TGTGCCAGCAGTTCATCGCCGAGATATGGCTACACCTTC
TRBJ2-7 - TRBV5-5 TRBD1 14 CASSWTGDPYEQYF TGTGCCAGCAGCTGGACAGGGGACCCCTACGAGCAGTACTTC
TRBJ2-7 few TRBV7-9 - 17 CASSFGTLGANSYEQYF TGTGCCAGCAGCTTCGGGACCTTGGGGGCGAATTCCTACGAGCAGTACTTC
TRBJ1-2 - TRBV27 - 12 CASRGWDYGYTF TGTGCCAGCAGGGGCTGGGACTATGGCTACACCTTC
TRBJ2-3 - TRBV4-1 - 16 CASSQGQGGPTDTQYF TGCGCCAGCAGCCAAGGGCAGGGAGGACCCACAGATACGCAGTATTTT
TRBJ2-2 - TRBV27 - 14 CASRRQESSGELFF TGTGCCAGCCGGCGACAGGAGTCCTCCGGGGAGCTGTTTTTT
TRBJ1-1 - TRBV2 - 14 CASTEEQLNTEAFF TGTGCCAGCACCGAGGAACAACTGAACACTGAAGCTTTCTTT
TRBJ2-1 - TRBV28 - 12 CASRLASGEQFF TGTGCCAGCAGGCTCGCTAGTGGTGAGCAGTTCTTC
TRBJ2-1 - TRBV6-5 - 15 CASSSGHSKGNEQFF TGTGCCAGCAGCTCGGGACACAGTAAGGGCAATGAGCAGTTCTTC
TRBJ2-7 - TRBV2 TRBD2 18 CASGTGTSGRAGLHEQYF TGTGCCAGCGGGACCGGGACTAGCGGGAGGGCCGGTCTCCACGAGCAGTACTTC
TRBJ2-2 - TRBV6-5 - 14 CASRTYRDTGELFF TGTGCCAGCAGGACGTACAGGGACACCGGGGAGCTGTTTTTT
TRBJ2-3 - TRBV6-4 - 13 CASSLSGTDTQYF TGTGCCAGCAGCCTCAGCGGGACAGATACGCAGTATTTT
TRBJ1-5 few TRBV19 - 12 CASIGSNQPQHF TGTGCCAGTATCGGTAGCAATCAGCCCCAGCATTTT
TRBJ2-7 - TRBV9 TRBD2 15 CASSVGAGVTYEQYF TGTGCCAGCAGCGTTGGAGCGGGAGTTACCTACGAGCAGTACTTC
TRBJ2-7 - TRBV4-3 TRBD1 14 CASSPGTGGYEQYF TGCGCCAGCAGCCCCGGGACAGGGGGCTACGAGCAGTACTTC
TRBJ1-1 - TRBV19 - 15 CASGIGGGTNTEAFF TGTGCCAGTGGGATAGGGGGAGGGACTAACACTGAAGCTTTCTTT
TRBJ2-2 - TRBV30 TRBD1 16 CAWRSWDRANTGELFF TGTGCCTGGAGGTCCTGGGACAGAGCGAACACCGGGGAGCTGTTTTTT
TRBJ2-7 - TRBV4-2 - 14 CASSDLPGAYEQYF TGTGCCAGCAGCGACCTGCCGGGAGCGTACGAGCAGTACTTC
TRBJ2-5 - TRBV3-1/TRBV3-2 - 15 CASSRIQGHQETQYF TGTGCCAGCAGCCGAATACAGGGCCACCAAGAGACCCAGTACTTC
TRBJ2-7 few TRBV4-3 TRBD1 14 CASSIGTGGNEQYF TGCGCCAGCAGTATCGGGACAGGGGGCAATGAGCAGTACTTC
TRBJ2-3 - TRBV18 TRBD1 11 CASSYGQGSYF TGTGCCAGCTCATATGGACAGGGCAGTTATTTT
TRBJ2-1 - TRBV9 - 16 CASSVGLAPLNNEQFF TGTGCCAGCAGCGTAGGTCTAGCTCCCCTAAACAATGAGCAGTTCTTC
TRBJ2-1 - TRBV6-2/TRBV6-3 - 14 CASSYSSPINEQFF TGTGCCAGCAGTTACTCGAGTCCCATAAATGAGCAGTTCTTC
TRBJ2-7 - TRBV23-1 - 17 CASSPWNRGTRSYEQYF TGCGCCAGCAGCCCGTGGAATAGGGGGACCAGGTCCTACGAGCAGTACTTC
TRBJ2-7 few TRBV11-2 TRBD2 14 CASSTPAGVDEQYF TGTGCCAGCAGCACCCCCGCGGGAGTTGACGAGCAGTACTTC
TRBJ2-7 - TRBV5-4 - 14 CASSLAASRDEQYF TGTGCCAGCAGCTTAGCCGCTTCTAGAGACGAGCAGTACTTC
TRBJ2-1 - TRBV28 - 12 CASRYRYNEQFF TGTGCCAGCAGATACAGATACAATGAGCAGTTCTTC
TRBJ2-5 - TRBV18 - 14 CASSMSRGKETQYF TGTGCCAGCTCAATGAGCCGAGGTAAAGAGACCCAGTACTTC